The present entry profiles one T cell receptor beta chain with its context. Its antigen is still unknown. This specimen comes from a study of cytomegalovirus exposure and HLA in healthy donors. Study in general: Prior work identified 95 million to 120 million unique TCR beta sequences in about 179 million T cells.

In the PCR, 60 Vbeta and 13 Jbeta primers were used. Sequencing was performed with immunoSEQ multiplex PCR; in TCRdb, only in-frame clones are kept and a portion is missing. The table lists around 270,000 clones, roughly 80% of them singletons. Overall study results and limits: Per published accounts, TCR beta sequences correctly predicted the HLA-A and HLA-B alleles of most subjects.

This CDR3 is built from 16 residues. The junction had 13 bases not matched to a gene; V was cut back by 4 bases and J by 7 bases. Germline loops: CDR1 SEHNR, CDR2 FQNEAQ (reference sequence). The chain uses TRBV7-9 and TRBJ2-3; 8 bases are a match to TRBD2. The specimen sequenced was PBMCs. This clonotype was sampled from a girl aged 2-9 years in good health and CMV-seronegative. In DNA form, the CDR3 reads TGTGCCAGCAGCTCGAGATTAGCGGGGAAGTCAAATACGCAGTATTTT. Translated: CASSSRLAGKSNTQYF.